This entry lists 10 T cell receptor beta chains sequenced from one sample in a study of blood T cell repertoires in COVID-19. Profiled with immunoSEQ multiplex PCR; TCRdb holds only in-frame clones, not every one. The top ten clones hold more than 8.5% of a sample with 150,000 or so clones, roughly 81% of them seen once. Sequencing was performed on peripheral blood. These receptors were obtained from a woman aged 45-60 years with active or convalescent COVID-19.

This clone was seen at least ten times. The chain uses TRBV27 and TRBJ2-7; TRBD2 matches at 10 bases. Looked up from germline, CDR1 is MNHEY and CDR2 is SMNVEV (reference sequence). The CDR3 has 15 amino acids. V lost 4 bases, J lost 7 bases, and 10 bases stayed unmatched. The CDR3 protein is CASSYLSGRAGEQYF. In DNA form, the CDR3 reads TGTGCCAGCAGTTACTTAAGCGGGAGGGCTGGTGAGCAGTACTTC.

The chain's CDR3 is CAIGGTNYGYTF. In DNA form, the CDR3 reads TGTGCCATCGGGGGGACTAACTATGGCTACACCTTC. The rearrangement joins TRBV10-3 to TRBJ1-2; tentative D call: TRBD1 (5 bases). Germline CDR1 reads ENHRY; CDR2 reads SYGVKD. Trimming shortened V by 8 bases and J by 0 bases, and 7 bases separated the two germline ends. The CDR3 runs to 12 residues.

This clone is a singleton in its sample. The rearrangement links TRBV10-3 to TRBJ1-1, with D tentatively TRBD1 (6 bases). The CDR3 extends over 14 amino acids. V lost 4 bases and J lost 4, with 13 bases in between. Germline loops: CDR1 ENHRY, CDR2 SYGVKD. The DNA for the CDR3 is TGTGCCATCAGTGCCACGGGAGGGGGCACTGAAGCTTTCTTT. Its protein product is CAISATGGGTEAFF.

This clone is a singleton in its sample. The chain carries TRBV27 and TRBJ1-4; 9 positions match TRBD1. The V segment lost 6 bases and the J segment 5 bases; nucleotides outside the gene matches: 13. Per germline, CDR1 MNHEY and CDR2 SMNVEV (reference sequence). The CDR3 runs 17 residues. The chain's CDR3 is CASRRTGAPVTNEKLFF. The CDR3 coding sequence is TGTGCCAGCAGGAGGACAGGGGCCCCGGTTACGAATGAAAAACTGTTTTTT.

The CDR3 spells CASSWQAQQETQYF. Written as DNA, the CDR3 is TGTGCCAGTAGTTGGCAGGCTCAACAAGAGACCCAGTACTTC. The rearrangement links TRBV19 to TRBJ2-5; unclear D gene. CDR1 LNHDA and CDR2 SQIVND come from the germline V gene (reference sequence). Trimming took 5 bases from V and 2 from J, leaving 12 bases between them. This CDR3 has 14 amino acids.

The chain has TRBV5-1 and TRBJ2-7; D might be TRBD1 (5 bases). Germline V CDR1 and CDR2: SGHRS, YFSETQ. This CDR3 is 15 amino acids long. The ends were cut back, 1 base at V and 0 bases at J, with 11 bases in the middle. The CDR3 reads CASSLWQGSSYEQYF. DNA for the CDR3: TGCGCCAGCAGCTTGTGGCAGGGTAGCTCCTACGAGCAGTACTTC. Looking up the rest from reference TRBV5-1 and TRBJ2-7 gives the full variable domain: KAGVTQTPRYLIKTRGQQVTLSCSPISGHRSVSWYQQTPGQGLQFLFEYFSETQRNKGNFPGRFSGRQFSNSRSEMNVSTLELGDSALYLCASSLWQGSSYEQYFGPGTRLTVT.

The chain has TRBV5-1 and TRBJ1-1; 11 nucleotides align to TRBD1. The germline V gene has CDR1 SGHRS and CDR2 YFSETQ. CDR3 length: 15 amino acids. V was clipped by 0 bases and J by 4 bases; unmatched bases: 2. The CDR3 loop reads CASSLDGTGGTEAFF. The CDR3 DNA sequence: TGCGCCAGCAGCTTGGACGGGACAGGGGGCACTGAAGCTTTCTTT.

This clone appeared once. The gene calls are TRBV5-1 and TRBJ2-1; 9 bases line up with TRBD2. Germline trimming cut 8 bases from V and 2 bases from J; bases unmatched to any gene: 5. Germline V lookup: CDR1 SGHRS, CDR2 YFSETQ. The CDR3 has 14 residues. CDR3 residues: CASNSGGPYNEQFF. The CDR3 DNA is TGCGCCAGTAATAGCGGGGGACCCTACAATGAGCAGTTCTTC.

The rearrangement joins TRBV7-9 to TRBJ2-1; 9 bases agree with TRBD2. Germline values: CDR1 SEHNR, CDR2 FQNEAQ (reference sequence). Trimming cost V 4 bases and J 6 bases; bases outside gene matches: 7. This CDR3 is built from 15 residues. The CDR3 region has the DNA TGTGCCAGCAGCTCGCGGGGGGGCCGAGTCAATGAGCAGTTCTTC. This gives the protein CASSSRGGRVNEQFF. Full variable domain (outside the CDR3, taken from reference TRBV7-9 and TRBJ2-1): DTGVSQNPRHKITKRGQNVTFRCDPISEHNRLYWYRQTLGQGPEFLTYFQNEAQLEKSRLLSDRFSAERPKGSFSTLEIQRTEQGDSAMYLCASSSRGGRVNEQFFGPGTRLTVL.

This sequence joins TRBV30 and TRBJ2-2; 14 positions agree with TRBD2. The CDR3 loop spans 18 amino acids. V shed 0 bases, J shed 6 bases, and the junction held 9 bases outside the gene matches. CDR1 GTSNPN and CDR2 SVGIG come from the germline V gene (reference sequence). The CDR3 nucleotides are TGTGCCTGGAGTGTACCGGGACTAGCGGGAGAAATGGCCGGGGAGCTGTTTTTT. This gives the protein CAWSVPGLAGEMAGELFF.